This T cell receptor (beta chain) was captured in a study of early T cells in non-severe SARS-CoV-2 infection. Study details: Chains were not paired, and sequencing was done on bulk RNA from unsorted whole blood.

Concerning this clonotype itself: Antigen unknown. This sequence may be a read error, since a much larger clone differs from it by one base.

Whole-study findings and limits: Matching with VDJdb favored anti-spike CD8 responses (missing private and CD4 specificities).

Individual cDNA molecules were tagged with unique molecular identifiers. Each CDR3 protein gets one entry after TCRdb re-called the 5' RACE reads with MiXCR. The data show just over 70,000 distinct CDR3 sequences, around 13% seen once. Germline V lookup: CDR1 SEHNR, CDR2 FQNEAQ (reference sequence). The CDR3 has 16 amino acids. The source material was whole blood. V and J are TRBV7-9 and TRBJ2-1, with 9 bases matching TRBD2. The receptor was isolated from an adult who was a healthcare worker with PCR-confirmed SARS-CoV-2 infection or an uninfected control (not recorded which). The CDR3: CVSSSRKRGDYNEQFF. The CDR3 region has the DNA TGTGTCAGCAGCTCGCGTAAGCGGGGGGACTACAATGAGCAGTTCTTC.